A selection of T cell receptor beta chains follows, all from one sample in a study of blood T cell repertoires in COVID-19. The assay was immunoSEQ multiplex PCR, and TCRdb's table has in-frame clones only and misses some. The data contain 65,000 to 90,000 clones, roughly 88% of them singletons. Sample: peripheral blood. These receptors were taken from a human donor in a cohort sampled during active COVID-19. The CDR3 runs from the conserved cysteine through the conserved F or W. The D gene is left open where the match is weak. Only some rows state a clone size, as once, few, many or a class for expanded clones.

J gene,V gene,D gene,clone size,CDR3 DNA,CDR3 protein
TRBJ2-3,TRBV29-1,TRBD2,.,TGCAGCGTTGAAACGGGAGGGAACACAGATACGCAGTATTTT,CSVETGGNTDTQYF
TRBJ2-2,TRBV11-3,.,.,TGTGCCAGCAGCGAGGGGGACGGGGAGCTGTTTTTT,CASSEGDGELFF
TRBJ2-1,TRBV5-1,TRBD2,once,TGCGCCAGCAGCTTGGAACTAGCGGGAAATGAGCAGTTCTTC,CASSLELAGNEQFF
TRBJ2-2,TRBV19,TRBD2,.,TGTGCCAGTAGTAGAAAGCGGGGGGGGGCCACCGGGGAGCTGTTTTTT,CASSRKRGGATGELFF
TRBJ2-3,TRBV7-2,.,.,TGTGCCAGCAGCTCAGCCCCCGGGAACACAGATACGCAGTATTTT,CASSSAPGNTDTQYF
TRBJ2-3,TRBV5-6,.,medium-sized,TGTGCCAGCGCCTTCGAGGTTAACACAGATACGCAGTATTTT,CASAFEVNTDTQYF
TRBJ2-3,TRBV30,.,.,TGTGCCTGGAGTGGGGGGAGGAATGGAGATACGCAGTATTTT,CAWSGGRNGDTQYF
TRBJ2-2,TRBV12-3/TRBV12-4,.,once,TGTGTCAGCAGTTTCCACAGCACCGGGGAGCTGTTTTTT,CVSSFHSTGELFF
TRBJ2-5,TRBV7-2,TRBD2,.,TGTGCCAGCAGCTCGGAACTAGCGTTAGGAGAGACCCAGTACTTC,CASSSELALGETQYF
TRBJ2-3,TRBV7-9,.,once,TGTGCCAGCAGCTTAGCTAGCGGTTTCGCTACGCAGTATTTT,CASSLASGFATQYF
TRBJ2-4,TRBV6-2/TRBV6-3,.,.,TGTGCCAGCAGTCACGGAGTCGGCCAGTACTTC,CASSHGVGQYF
TRBJ2-5,TRBV5-4,.,.,TGTGCCAGCAGCACAAAGGGGGGGGAACAAGAGACCCAGTACTTC,CASSTKGGEQETQYF
TRBJ2-2,TRBV9,TRBD2,.,TGTGCCAGCAGCGTCGCTAGCGGGGGCGAAGGCGGGGAGCTGTTTTTT,CASSVASGGEGGELFF
TRBJ1-1,TRBV29-1,TRBD1,.,TGCAGCGACCGGGACAGGAACACTGAAGCTTTCTTT,CSDRDRNTEAFF
TRBJ2-7,TRBV6-5,TRBD2,.,TGTGCCAGCAGCTGGGGACTAGCGGGAGCTGAGCAGTACTTC,CASSWGLAGAEQYF
TRBJ2-7,TRBV9,.,.,TGTGCCAGCAGCGTAGCTCCCGACGGGGAGCAGTACTTC,CASSVAPDGEQYF
TRBJ2-1,TRBV7-2,TRBD2,.,TGTGCCAGCAGCTTAGCGGTCGGGACTAGCGGGGCATCGACCTACAATGAGCAGTTCTTC,CASSLAVGTSGASTYNEQFF
TRBJ2-1,TRBV7-2,.,.,TGTGCCAGCAGCTTAGCGTCGCGATCGAATGAGCAGTTCTTC,CASSLASRSNEQFF
TRBJ1-6,TRBV19,.,.,TGTGCCAGTAGTAAAGGACAGCGGATGAGCTCCTATAATTCACCCCTCCACTTT,CASSKGQRMSSYNSPLHF
TRBJ1-5,TRBV19,.,.,TGTGCCAGTACTGCGGAGCCCAATCAGCCCCAGCATTTT,CASTAEPNQPQHF
TRBJ2-3,TRBV5-6,TRBD2,.,TGTGCCAGCAGCCCCCCGGGCCCTAGCGGGCAGTATTTT,CASSPPGPSGQYF
TRBJ2-3,TRBV6-6,.,.,TGTGCCAGCAGCCCGACTGCAGATACGCAGTATTTT,CASSPTADTQYF
TRBJ2-3,TRBV6-2/TRBV6-3,TRBD2,.,TGTGCCAGCAGTTACGCAGGGAGGGCAGATACGCAGTATTTT,CASSYAGRADTQYF
TRBJ1-5,TRBV7-8,.,once,TGTGCCAGCAGCGTCCGCGGAGGCGGGGGAGCTCAGCCCCAGCATTTT,CASSVRGGGGAQPQHF